This T cell receptor (beta chain) stems from a study of shared clonotypes between healthy human individuals. Study-level findings and limits: Some clonotypes were shared by all four sorted-subset donors, while others were not shared. The non-shared ones had lower generation probabilities than the shared ones.

This CDR3 comprises 15 residues. Trimming shortened V by 3 bases and J by 6 bases, and 15 bases separated the two germline ends. Germline loops: CDR1 SGHTA, CDR2 FQGTGA. As regards this clone: Its antigen remains unidentified.

Clones were sequenced by immunoSEQ multiplex PCR, and TCRdb holds only the in-frame ones, with some missing. The sample records about 2.3 million clones, 92% being singletons. This clonotype was obtained from a man aged 18 to 29 in good health. Some clones in this sample may be carry-over from other donors' samples. V and J are TRBV7-3 and TRBJ2-1; the D gene is possibly TRBD2 (6 bases). The sequencing input was naive CD4+ T cells from PBMCs. This sample's subset: CD45RA+ positively selected. CDR3 loop: CASSFRRAPGNEQFF. As DNA, the CDR3 is TGTGCCAGCAGCTTCAGGAGGGCCCCTGGCAATGAGCAGTTCTTC. Variable domain in full (rest from reference TRBV7-3 and TRBJ2-1): GAGVSQTPSNKVTEKGKYVELRCDPISGHTALYWYRQSLGQGPEFLIYFQGTGAADDSGLPNDRFFAVRPEGSVSTLKIQRTERGDSAVYLCASSFRRAPGNEQFFGPGTRLTVL.